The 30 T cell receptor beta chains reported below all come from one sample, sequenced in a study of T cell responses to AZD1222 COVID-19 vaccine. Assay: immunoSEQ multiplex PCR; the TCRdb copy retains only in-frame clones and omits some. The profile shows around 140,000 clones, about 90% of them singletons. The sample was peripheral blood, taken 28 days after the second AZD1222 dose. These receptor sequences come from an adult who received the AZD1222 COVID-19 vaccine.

The CDR3 bases are TGTGCCAGCAGCCTCGCCGGGGGCCGGGCCAACGTCCTGACTTTC. Encoded protein: CASSLAGGRANVLTF. The V call is TRBV11-3, the J call TRBJ2-6; D could derive from TRBD1 or TRBD2 (6 bases each). With 5 bases removed from V and 5 bases from J, the gap between germline ends came to 13 bases. From germline, CDR1 is SGHNT and CDR2 YENEEA. The CDR3 is 15 residues long.

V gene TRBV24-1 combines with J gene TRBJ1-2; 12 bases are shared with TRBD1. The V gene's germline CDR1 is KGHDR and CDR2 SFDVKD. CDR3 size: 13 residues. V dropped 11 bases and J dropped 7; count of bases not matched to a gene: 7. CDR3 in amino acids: CANPGTGGSGYTF. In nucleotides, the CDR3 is TGTGCCAACCCCGGGACAGGGGGCAGTGGCTACACCTTC.

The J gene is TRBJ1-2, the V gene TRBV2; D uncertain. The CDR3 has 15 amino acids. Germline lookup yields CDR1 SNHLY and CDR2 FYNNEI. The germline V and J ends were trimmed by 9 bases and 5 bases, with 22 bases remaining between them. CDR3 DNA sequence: TGTGCCAGTCGGGAGCCTACCTGGCGAAGGTATGGCTACACCTTC. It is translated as CASREPTWRRYGYTF.

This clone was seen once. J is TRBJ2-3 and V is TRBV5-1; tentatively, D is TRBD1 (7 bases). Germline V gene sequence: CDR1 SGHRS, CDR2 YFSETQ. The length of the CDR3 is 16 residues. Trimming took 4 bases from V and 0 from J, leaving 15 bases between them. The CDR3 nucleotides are TGCGCCAGCAGCCTGGGGGGACAGACTAGCACAGATACGCAGTATTTT. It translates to CASSLGGQTSTDTQYF.

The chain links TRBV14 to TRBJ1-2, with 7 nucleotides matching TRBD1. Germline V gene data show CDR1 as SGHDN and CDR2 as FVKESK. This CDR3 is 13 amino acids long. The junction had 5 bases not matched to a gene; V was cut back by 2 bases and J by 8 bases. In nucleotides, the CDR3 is TGTGCCAGCAGCCAACGGAGGGGGCACGGCTACACCTTC. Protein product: CASSQRRGHGYTF.

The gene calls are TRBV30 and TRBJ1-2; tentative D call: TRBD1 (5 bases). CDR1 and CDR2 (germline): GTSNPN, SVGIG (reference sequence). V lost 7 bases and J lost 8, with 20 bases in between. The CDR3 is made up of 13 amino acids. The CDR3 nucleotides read TGTGCCTACTCGATTTGGGGCCAACAGGGCTACACCTTC. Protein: CAYSIWGQQGYTF.

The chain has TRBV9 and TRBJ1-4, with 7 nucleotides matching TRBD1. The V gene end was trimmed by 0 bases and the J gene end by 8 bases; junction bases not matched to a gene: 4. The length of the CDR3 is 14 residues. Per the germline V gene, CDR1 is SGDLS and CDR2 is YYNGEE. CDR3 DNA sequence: TGTGCCAGCAGCGTAGGACAGGGTGACGAAAAACTGTTTTTT. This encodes CASSVGQGDEKLFF.

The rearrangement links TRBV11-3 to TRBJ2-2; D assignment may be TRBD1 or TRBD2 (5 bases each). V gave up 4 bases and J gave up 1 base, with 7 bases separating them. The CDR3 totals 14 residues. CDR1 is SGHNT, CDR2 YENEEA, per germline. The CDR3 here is CASSSGQNTGELFF. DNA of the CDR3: TGTGCCAGCAGCTCGGGGCAGAACACCGGGGAGCTGTTTTTT.

CDR3 coding DNA: TGTGCCAGCAGTTACTCGACAGGAAACACCATATATTTT. Translating it yields CASSYSTGNTIYF. V gene TRBV6-5 combines with J gene TRBJ1-3; unclear D gene. Trimming took off 0 bases at V and 4 bases at J, with 4 bases between the two ends. This CDR3 has 13 residues. Germline CDR1 MNHEY, CDR2 SVGAGI.

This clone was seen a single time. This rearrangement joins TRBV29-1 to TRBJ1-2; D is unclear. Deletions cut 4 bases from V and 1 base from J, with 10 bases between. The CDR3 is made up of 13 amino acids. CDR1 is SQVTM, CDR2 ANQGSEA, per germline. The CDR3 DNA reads TGCAGCGTTGTGGTCTCTAGTAACTATGGCTACACCTTC. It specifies CSVVVSSNYGYTF.

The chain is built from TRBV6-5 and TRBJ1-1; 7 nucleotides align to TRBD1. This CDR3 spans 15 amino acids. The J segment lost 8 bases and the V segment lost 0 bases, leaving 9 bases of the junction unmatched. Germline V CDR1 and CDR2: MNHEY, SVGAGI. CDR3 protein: CASSYSEGATWEAFF. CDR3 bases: TGTGCCAGCAGTTACTCGGAGGGGGCCACCTGGGAAGCTTTCTTT.

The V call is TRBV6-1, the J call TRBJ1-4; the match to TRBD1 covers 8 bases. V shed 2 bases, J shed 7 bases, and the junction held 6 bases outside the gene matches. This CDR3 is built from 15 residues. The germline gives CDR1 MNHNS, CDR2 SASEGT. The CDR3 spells CASSEMTGVGEKLFF. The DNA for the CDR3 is TGTGCCAGCAGTGAAATGACAGGGGTCGGTGAAAAACTGTTTTTT.

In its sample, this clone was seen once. The CDR3 here is CASSQDLASGSYEQYF. In nucleotides, the CDR3 is TGCGCCAGCAGCCAAGATTTAGCTAGCGGATCCTACGAGCAGTACTTC. The chain uses TRBV4-3 and TRBJ2-7; 7 nucleotides agree with TRBD2. This CDR3 has 16 amino acids. Losses at the gene ends were 0 bases for V and 1 base for J; bases not matched to a gene: 6. Germline CDR1 LGHNA, CDR2 YSLEER.

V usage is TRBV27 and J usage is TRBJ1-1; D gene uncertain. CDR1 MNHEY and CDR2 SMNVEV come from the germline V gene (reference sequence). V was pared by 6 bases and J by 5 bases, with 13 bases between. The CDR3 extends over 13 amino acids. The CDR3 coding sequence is TGTGCCAGCAGCCGACGCCGCGTTACTGAAGCTTTCTTT. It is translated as CASSRRRVTEAFF.

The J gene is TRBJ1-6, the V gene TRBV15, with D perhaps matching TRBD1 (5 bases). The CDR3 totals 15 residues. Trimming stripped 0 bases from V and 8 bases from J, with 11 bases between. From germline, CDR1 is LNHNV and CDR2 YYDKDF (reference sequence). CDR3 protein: CATSRDATAYSPLHF. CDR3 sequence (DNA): TGTGCCACCAGCAGAGATGCGACAGCGTATTCACCCCTCCACTTT.

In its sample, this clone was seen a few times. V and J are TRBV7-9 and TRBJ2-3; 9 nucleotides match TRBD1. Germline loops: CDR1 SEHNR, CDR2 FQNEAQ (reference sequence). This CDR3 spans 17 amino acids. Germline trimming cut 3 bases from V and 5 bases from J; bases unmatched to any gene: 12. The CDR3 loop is CASSFPQQGAGGDTQYF. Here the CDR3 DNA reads TGTGCCAGCAGCTTCCCTCAACAGGGGGCCGGGGGAGATACGCAGTATTTT.

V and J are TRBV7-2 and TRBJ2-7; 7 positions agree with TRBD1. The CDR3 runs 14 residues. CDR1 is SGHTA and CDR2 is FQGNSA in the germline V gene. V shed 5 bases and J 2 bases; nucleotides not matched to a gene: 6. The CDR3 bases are TGTGCCAGCAGCCAGGGGGTTTCCCCCTACGAGCAGTACTTC. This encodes CASSQGVSPYEQYF.

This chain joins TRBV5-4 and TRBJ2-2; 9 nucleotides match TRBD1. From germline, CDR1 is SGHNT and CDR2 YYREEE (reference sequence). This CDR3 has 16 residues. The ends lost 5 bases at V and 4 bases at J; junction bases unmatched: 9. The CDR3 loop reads CASSLADRGSTGELFF. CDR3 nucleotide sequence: TGTGCCAGCAGTTTAGCCGACAGGGGGAGCACCGGGGAGCTGTTTTTT.

The CDR3 region has the DNA TGTGCCTGGAGTGTATCCCTTGGGGTTGCAGATACGCAGTATTTT. It translates to CAWSVSLGVADTQYF. The chain carries TRBV30 and TRBJ2-3; D uncertain. Trimming took 0 bases from V and 4 from J, leaving 14 bases between them. Looked up from germline, CDR1 is GTSNPN and CDR2 is SVGIG (reference sequence). The CDR3 runs to 15 residues.

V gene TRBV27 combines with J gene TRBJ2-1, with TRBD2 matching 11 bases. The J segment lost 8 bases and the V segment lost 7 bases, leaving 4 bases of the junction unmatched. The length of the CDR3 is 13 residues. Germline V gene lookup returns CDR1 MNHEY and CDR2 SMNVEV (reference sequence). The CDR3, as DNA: TGTGCCAGCAACCTAGCGGGAGGCTATGAGCAGTTCTTC. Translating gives CASNLAGGYEQFF.

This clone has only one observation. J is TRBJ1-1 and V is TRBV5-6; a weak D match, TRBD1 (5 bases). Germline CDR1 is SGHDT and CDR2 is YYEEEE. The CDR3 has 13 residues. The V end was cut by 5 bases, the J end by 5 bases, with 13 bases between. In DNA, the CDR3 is TGTGCCAGCAGTTATATCAGGGTTACTGAAGCTTTCTTT. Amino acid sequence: CASSYIRVTEAFF.

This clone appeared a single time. CDR3 nucleotides: TGTGCCAGTAGAGGGGTCTACGGGATTTCGGGCAACACTGAAGCTTTCTTT. Its translation: CASRGVYGISGNTEAFF. V gene TRBV19 combines with J gene TRBJ1-1; maybe TRBD1 (5 bases). Trimming removed 6 bases from V and 2 bases from J, with 22 bases in between. Germline CDR1 and CDR2: LNHDA and SQIVND (reference sequence). The CDR3 is made up of 17 amino acids.

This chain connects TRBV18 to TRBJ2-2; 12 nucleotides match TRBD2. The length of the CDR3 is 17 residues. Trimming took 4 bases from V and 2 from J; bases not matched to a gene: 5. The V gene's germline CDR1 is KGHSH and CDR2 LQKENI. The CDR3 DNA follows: TGTGCCAGCTCACGAAGGACTAGCGGGGCTAACACCGGGGAGCTGTTTTTT. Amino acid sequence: CASSRRTSGANTGELFF. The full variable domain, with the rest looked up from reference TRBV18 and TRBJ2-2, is NAGVMQNPRHLVRRRGQEARLRCSPMKGHSHVYWYRQLPEEGLKFMVYLQKENIIDESGMPKERFSAEFPKEGPSILRIQQVVRGDSAAYFCASSRRTSGANTGELFFGEGSRLTVL.

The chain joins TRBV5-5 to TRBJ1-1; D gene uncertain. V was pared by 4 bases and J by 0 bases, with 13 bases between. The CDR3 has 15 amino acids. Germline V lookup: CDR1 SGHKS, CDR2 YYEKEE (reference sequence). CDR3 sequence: CASSLQQPMNTEAFF. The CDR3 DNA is TGTGCCAGCAGCCTCCAACAGCCCATGAACACTGAAGCTTTCTTT.

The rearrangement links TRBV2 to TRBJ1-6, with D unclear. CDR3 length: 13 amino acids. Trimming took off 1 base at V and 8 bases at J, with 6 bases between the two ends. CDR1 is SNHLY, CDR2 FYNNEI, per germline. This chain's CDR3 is CASSEGIDSPLHF. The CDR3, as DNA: TGTGCCAGCAGTGAAGGGATCGATTCACCCCTCCACTTT. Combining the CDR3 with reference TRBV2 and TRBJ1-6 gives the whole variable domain EPEVTQTPSHQVTQMGQEVILRCVPISNHLYFYWYRQILGQKVEFLVSFYNNEISEKSEIFDDQFSVERPDGSNFTLKIRSTKLEDSAMYFCASSEGIDSPLHFGNGTRLTVT.

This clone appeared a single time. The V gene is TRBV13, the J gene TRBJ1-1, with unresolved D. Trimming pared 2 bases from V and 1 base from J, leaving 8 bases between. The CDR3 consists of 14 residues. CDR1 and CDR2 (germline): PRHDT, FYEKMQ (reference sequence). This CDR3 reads CASSLRTKNTEAFF. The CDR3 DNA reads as TGTGCCAGCAGCTTACGAACAAAGAACACTGAAGCTTTCTTT.

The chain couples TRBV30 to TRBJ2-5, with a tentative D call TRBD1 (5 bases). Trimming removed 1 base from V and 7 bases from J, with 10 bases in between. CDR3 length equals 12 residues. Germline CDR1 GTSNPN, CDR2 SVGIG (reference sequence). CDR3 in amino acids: CAWSAGPGTQYF. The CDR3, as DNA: TGTGCCTGGAGTGCAGGGCCAGGGACCCAGTACTTC.

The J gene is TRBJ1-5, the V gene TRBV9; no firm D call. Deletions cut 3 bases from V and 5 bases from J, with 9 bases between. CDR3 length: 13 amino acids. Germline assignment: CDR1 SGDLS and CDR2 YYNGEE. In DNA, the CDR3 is TGTGCCAGCAGCGCGACTGGCCATCAGCCCCAGCATTTT. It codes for CASSATGHQPQHF.

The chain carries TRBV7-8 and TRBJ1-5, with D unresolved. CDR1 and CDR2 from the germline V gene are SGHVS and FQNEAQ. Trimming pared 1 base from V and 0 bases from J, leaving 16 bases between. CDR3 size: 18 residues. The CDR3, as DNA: TGTGCCAGCAGCTTAGATCGTGGGCGTTCTTATAGCAATCAGCCCCAGCATTTT. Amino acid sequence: CASSLDRGRSYSNQPQHF.

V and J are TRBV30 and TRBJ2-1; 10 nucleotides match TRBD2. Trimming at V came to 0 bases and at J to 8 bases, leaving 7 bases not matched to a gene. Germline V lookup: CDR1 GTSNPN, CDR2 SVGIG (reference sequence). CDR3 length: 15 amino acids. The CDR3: CAWSVAGGPVDEQFF. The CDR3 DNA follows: TGTGCCTGGAGTGTAGCGGGAGGGCCTGTGGATGAGCAGTTCTTC. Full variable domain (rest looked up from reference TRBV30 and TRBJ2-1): SQTIHQWPATLVQPVGSPLSLECTVEGTSNPNLYWYRQAAGRGLQLLFYSVGIGQISSEVPQNLSASRPQDRQFILSSKKLLLSDSGFYLCAWSVAGGPVDEQFFGPGTRLTVL.